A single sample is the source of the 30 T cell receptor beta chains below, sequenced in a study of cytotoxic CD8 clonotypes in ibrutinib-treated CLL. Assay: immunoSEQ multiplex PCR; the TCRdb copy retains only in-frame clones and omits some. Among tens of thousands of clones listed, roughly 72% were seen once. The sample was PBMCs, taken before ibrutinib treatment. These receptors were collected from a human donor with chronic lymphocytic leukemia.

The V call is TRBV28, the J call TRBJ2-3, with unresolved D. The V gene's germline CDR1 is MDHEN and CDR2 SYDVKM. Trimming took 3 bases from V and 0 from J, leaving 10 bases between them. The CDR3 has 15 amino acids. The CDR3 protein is CASSFSESSTDTQYF. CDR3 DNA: TGTGCCAGCAGTTTTTCAGAGTCTAGCACAGATACGCAGTATTTT.

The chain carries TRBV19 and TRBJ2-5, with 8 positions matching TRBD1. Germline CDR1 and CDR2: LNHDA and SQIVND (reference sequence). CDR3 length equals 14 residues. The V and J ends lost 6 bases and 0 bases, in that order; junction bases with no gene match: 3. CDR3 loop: CASSRTGYQETQYF. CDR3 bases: TGTGCCAGTAGCCGGACAGGGTACCAAGAGACCCAGTACTTC.

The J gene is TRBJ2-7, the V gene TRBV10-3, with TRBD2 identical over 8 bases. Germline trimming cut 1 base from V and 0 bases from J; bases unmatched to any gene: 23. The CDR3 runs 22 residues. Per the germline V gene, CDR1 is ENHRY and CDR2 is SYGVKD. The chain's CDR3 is CAISEYGRGSGTQGRSSYEQYF. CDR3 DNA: TGTGCCATCAGTGAGTACGGTCGGGGTAGCGGGACCCAGGGTAGAAGCTCCTACGAGCAGTACTTC.

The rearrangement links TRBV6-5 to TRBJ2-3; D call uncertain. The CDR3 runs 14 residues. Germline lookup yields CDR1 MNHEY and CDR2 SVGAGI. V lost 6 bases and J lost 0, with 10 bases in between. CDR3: CASSTGRSTDTQYF. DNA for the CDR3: TGTGCCAGCAGCACTGGGCGAAGCACAGATACGCAGTATTTT.

The CDR3 is CASSPAGNRINEQFF. The CDR3 DNA reads TGCGCCAGCAGCCCGGCGGGAAATCGGATCAATGAGCAGTTCTTC. The chain has TRBV5-1 and TRBJ2-1; TRBD2 is a possible D gene (6 bases). The CDR3 has 15 amino acids. Trimming cost V 4 bases and J 6 bases, with 17 bases left between them. Germline V gives CDR1 SGHRS, CDR2 YFSETQ.

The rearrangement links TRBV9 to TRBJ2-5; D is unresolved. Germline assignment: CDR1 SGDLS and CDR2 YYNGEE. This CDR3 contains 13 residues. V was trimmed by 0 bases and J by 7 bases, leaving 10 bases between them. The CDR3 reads CASSVVPTGTQYF. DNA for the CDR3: TGTGCCAGCAGCGTAGTACCAACCGGGACCCAGTACTTC. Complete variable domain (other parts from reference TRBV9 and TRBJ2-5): DSGVTQTPKHLITATGQRVTLRCSPRSGDLSVYWYQQSLDQGLQFLIQYYNGEERAKGNILERFSAQQFPDLHSELNLSSLELGDSALYFCASSVVPTGTQYFGPGTRLLVL.

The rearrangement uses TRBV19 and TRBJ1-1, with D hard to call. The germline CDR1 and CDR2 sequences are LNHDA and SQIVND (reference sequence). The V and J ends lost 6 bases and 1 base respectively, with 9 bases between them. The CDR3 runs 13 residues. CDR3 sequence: CASRMGGNTEAFF. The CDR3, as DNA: TGTGCCAGTAGAATGGGTGGGAACACTGAAGCTTTCTTT.

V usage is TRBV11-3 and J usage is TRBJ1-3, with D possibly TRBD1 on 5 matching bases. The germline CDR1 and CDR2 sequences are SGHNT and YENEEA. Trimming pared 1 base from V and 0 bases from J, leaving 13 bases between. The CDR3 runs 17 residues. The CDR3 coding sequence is TGTGCCAGCAGCTTAGTGTACAGGCCGAGCTCTGGAAACACCATATATTTT. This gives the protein CASSLVYRPSSGNTIYF.

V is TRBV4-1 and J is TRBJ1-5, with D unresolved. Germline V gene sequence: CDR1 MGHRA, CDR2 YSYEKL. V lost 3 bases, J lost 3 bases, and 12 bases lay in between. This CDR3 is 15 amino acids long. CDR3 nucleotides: TGCGCCAGCAGCCATGTAGGACCGTACAATCAGCCCCAGCATTTT. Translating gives CASSHVGPYNQPQHF.

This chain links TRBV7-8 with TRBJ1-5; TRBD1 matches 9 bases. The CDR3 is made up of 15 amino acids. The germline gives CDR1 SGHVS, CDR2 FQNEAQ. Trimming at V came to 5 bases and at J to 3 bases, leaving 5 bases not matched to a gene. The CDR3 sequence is CASSVGQGNNQPQHF. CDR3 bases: TGTGCCAGCAGCGTGGGACAGGGAAACAATCAGCCCCAGCATTTT.

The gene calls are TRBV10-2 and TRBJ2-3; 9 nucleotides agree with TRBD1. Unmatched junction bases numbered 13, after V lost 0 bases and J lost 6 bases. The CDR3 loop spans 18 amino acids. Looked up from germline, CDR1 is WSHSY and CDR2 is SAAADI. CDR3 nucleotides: TGCGCCAGCAGTGAGTCCGCGCGCGGGACAGGGCGTCGGGATACGCAGTATTTT. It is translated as CASSESARGTGRRDTQYF.

Here the CDR3 reads CASSPGTLTYEQYF. The CDR3 DNA reads TGTGCCAGCAGTCCCGGGACGTTAACCTACGAGCAGTACTTC. This chain joins TRBV28 and TRBJ2-7, with D perhaps assigned TRBD1 or TRBD2 (5 bases each). Per the germline V gene, CDR1 is MDHEN and CDR2 is SYDVKM. V was pared by 5 bases and J by 2 bases, with 13 bases between. CDR3 length equals 14 residues. The full variable domain, its missing parts supplied by reference TRBV28 and TRBJ2-7, is DVKVTQSSRYLVKRTGEKVFLECVQDMDHENMFWYRQDPGLGLRLIYFSYDVKMKEKGDIPEGYSVSREKKERFSLILESASTNQTSMYLCASSPGTLTYEQYFGPGTRLTVT.

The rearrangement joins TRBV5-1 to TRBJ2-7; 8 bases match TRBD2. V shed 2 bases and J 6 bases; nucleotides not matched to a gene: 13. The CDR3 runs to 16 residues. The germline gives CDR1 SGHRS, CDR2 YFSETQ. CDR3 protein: CASSFLNSGLAPEQYF. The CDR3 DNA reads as TGCGCCAGCAGCTTCCTCAATAGCGGACTAGCACCCGAGCAGTACTTC.

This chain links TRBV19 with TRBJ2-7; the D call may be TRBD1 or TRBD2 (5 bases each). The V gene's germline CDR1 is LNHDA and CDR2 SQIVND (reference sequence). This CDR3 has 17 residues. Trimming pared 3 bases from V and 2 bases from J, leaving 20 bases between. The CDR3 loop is CASSISPGTWTPYEQYF. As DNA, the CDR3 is TGTGCCAGTAGTATCTCGCCCGGGACCTGGACACCCTACGAGCAGTACTTC. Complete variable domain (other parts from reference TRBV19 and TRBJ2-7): DGGITQSPKYLFRKEGQNVTLSCEQNLNHDAMYWYRQDPGQGLRLIYYSQIVNDFQKGDIAEGYSVSREKKESFPLTVTSAQKNPTAFYLCASSISPGTWTPYEQYFGPGTRLTVT.

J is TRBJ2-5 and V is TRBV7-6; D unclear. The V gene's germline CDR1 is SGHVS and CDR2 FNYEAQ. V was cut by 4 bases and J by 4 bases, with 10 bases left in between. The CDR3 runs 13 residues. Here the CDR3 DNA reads TGTGCCAGCAGCTCAAGGACGGGAGAGACCCAGTACTTC. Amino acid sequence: CASSSRTGETQYF.

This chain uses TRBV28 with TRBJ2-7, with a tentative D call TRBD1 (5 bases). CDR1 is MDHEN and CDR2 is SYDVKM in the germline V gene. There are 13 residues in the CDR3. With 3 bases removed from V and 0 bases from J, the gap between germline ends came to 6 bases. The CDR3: CASSFGASYEQYF. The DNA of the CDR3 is TGTGCCAGCAGTTTTGGGGCCTCCTACGAGCAGTACTTC.

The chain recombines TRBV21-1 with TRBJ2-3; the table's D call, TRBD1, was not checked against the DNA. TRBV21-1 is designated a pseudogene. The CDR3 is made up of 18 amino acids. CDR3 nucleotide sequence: TGTGCCAGCGGTTGCCCGGGACAGGGGGCAGGGAGGACAGATACGCAGTATTTT. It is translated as CASGCPGQGAGRTDTQYF.

The CDR3 region has the DNA TGCGCCAGCAGCCAAGATGGGGGACTAGCTTACTCTGGGGCCAACGTCCTGACTTTC. Protein product: CASSQDGGLAYSGANVLTF. V and J are TRBV4-1 and TRBJ2-6, with 9 bases that match TRBD2. The V segment lost 0 bases and the J segment 0 bases; nucleotides outside the gene matches: 6. Germline V gene sequence: CDR1 MGHRA, CDR2 YSYEKL. There are 19 residues in the CDR3.

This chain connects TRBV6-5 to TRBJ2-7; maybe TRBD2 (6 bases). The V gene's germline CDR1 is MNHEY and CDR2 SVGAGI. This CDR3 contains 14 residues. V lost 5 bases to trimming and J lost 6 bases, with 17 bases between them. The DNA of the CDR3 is TGTGCCAGCAGTCGGGGGTCAATTCCGGGCGAGCAGTACTTC. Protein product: CASSRGSIPGEQYF.

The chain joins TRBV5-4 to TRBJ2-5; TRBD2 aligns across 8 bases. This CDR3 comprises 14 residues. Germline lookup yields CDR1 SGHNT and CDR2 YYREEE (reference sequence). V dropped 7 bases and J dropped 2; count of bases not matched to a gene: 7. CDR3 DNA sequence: TGTGCCAGCCAGCGGGAGAACGGGCAAGAGACCCAGTACTTC. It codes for CASQRENGQETQYF.

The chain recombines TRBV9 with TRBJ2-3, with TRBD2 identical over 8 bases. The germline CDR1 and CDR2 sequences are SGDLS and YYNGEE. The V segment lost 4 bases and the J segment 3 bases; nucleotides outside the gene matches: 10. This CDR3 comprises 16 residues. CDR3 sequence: CASSPRGAGGTDTQYF. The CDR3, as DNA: TGTGCCAGCAGCCCCCGGGGGGCGGGAGGAACAGATACGCAGTATTTT.

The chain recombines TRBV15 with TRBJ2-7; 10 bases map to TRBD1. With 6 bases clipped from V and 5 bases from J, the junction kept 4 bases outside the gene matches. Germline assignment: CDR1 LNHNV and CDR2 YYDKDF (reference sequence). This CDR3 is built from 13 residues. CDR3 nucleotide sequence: TGTGCCACCAGGACAGGGGGCGGCAACGAGCAGTACTTC. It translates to CATRTGGGNEQYF.

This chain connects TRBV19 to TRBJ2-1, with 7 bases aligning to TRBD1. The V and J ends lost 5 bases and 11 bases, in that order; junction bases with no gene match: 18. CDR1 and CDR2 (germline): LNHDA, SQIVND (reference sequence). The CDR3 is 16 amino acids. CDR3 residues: CASSVPNRGPIGKQFF. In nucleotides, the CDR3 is TGTGCCAGTAGTGTCCCAAACAGGGGCCCTATAGGTAAGCAGTTCTTC.

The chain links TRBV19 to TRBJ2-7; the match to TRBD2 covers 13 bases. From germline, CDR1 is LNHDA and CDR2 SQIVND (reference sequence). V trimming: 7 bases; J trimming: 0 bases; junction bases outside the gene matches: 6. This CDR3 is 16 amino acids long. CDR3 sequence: CASTWTSGSGSYEQYF. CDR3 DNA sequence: TGTGCCAGTACCTGGACTAGCGGGAGTGGCTCCTACGAGCAGTACTTC.

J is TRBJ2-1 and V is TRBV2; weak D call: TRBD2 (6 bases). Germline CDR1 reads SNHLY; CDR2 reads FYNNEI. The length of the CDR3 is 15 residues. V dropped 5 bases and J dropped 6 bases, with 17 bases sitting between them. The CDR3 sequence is CASSLPGLIANEQFF. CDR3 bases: TGTGCCAGCAGTCTGCCGGGACTTATAGCCAATGAGCAGTTCTTC.

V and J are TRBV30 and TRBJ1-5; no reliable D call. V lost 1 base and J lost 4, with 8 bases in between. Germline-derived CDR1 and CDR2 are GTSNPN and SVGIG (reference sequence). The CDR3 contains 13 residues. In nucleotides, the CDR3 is TGTGCCTGGAGTGCCACGGCAAATCAGCCCCAGCATTTT. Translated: CAWSATANQPQHF.

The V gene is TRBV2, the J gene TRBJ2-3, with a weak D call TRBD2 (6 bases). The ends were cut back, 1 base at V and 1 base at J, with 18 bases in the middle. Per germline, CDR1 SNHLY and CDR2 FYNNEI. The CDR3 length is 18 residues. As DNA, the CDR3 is TGTGCCAGCAGTGAAGTAGGTTTGGTAACGGGGGGCACAGATACGCAGTATTTT. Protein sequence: CASSEVGLVTGGTDTQYF.

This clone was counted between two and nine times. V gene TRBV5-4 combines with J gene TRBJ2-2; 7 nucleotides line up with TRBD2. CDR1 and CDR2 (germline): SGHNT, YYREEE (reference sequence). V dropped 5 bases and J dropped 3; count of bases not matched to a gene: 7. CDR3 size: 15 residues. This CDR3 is CASSYAGVHTGELFF. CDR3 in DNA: TGTGCCAGCAGTTACGCGGGAGTCCACACCGGGGAGCTGTTTTTT.

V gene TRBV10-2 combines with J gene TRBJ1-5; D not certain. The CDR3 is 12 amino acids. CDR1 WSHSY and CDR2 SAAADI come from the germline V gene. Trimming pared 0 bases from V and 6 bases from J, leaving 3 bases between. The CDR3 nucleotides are TGCGCCAGCAGTGAGTCGGTTCAGCCCCAGCATTTT. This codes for CASSESVQPQHF.

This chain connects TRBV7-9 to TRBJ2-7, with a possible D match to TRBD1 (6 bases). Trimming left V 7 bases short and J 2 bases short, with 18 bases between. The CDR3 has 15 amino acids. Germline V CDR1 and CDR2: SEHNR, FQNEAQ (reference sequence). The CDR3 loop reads CASTYSGTTAYEQYF. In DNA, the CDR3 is TGTGCCAGCACCTACTCCGGGACAACCGCCTACGAGCAGTACTTC. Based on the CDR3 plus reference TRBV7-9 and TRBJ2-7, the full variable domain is DTGVSQNPRHKITKRGQNVTFRCDPISEHNRLYWYRQTLGQGPEFLTYFQNEAQLEKSRLLSDRFSAERPKGSFSTLEIQRTEQGDSAMYLCASTYSGTTAYEQYFGPGTRLTVT.